This is a list of T cell receptor beta chains from one sample in a study of T cell responses to AZD1222 COVID-19 vaccine. Sequencing used immunoSEQ multiplex PCR; TCRdb keeps in-frame clones, though not all of them. Of over 150,000 clones listed, 85% to 95% were seen once; the top ten hold around 1.6%. Source: peripheral blood, taken 28 days after the second AZD1222 dose. Receptors originate from an adult who received the AZD1222 COVID-19 vaccine. Both conserved end residues are part of each CDR3. D genes are given only for firm matches. Where a row states a size, it is once, few, many or the class of an expanded clone; other rows omit it.

clone size,D gene,V gene,J gene,CDR3 DNA,CDR3 protein
.,.,TRBV29-1,TRBJ2-1,TGCAGCGTTGCCCCAGGGAATGAGCAGTTCTTC,CSVAPGNEQFF
.,TRBD1,TRBV28,TRBJ1-6,TGTGCCAGCACCGGGGACAGGGGGCGTTCACCCCTCCACTTT,CASTGDRGRSPLHF
.,TRBD1,TRBV6-1,TRBJ1-2,TGTGCCAGCAGTGAAGTGAGGGGGCTGCCGAGACTTGATGGCTACACCTTC,CASSEVRGLPRLDGYTF
once,.,TRBV30,TRBJ1-1,TGTGCCTGGAGTGTGGCGAGGGGGACTGAAGCTTTCTTT,CAWSVARGTEAFF
.,.,TRBV5-6,TRBJ1-1,TGTGCCAGCGGACTGTTAAGTACTGAAGCTTTCTTT,CASGLLSTEAFF
.,.,TRBV21-1,TRBJ1-5,TGTGCCAGCAGCAAACGGTGGGGGCGCGGTCAGCCCCAGCATTTT,CASSKRWGRGQPQHF
.,TRBD2,TRBV29-1,TRBJ2-3,TGCAGCGTTGTTGGACTAGCGGGAACTATCCCGGAGGCAGATACGCAGTATTTT,CSVVGLAGTIPEADTQYF
.,TRBD1,TRBV19,TRBJ1-3,TGTGCCAGTAGTCCACAGGGGATATCTGGAAACACCATATATTTT,CASSPQGISGNTIYF
.,.,TRBV29-1,TRBJ2-3,TGCAGCGTGGACCCGGGACCTCGGGTAGATACGCAGTATTTT,CSVDPGPRVDTQYF
.,.,TRBV9,TRBJ1-1,TGTGCCAGCAGCGTAGAGGGGTCGGGCGCTGAAGCTTTCTTT,CASSVEGSGAEAFF
.,TRBD1,TRBV4-1,TRBJ1-4,TGCGCCAGCAGCCAAGGGCAGGGGGGGCTAGGTGAAAAACTGTTTTTT,CASSQGQGGLGEKLFF
.,.,TRBV7-2,TRBJ1-2,TGTGCCAGCAGCTTAATCCTGTATGGCTACACCTTC,CASSLILYGYTF
.,.,TRBV27,TRBJ1-4,TGTGCCAGCAGTCCCCTGCTCGTCGGGGCAGGCGAAAAACTGTTTTTT,CASSPLLVGAGEKLFF
.,.,TRBV19,TRBJ2-7,TGTGCCAGTAGAGGTGGGGATTTTCGCGAGCAGTACTTC,CASRGGDFREQYF
few,.,TRBV12-5,TRBJ1-3,TGTGCTAGTGGCGGACAGACCGGAAACACCATATATTTT,CASGGQTGNTIYF
.,.,TRBV7-2,TRBJ2-5,TGTGCCAGCAGCTTAGGAAGCGGGGAGACCCAGTACTTC,CASSLGSGETQYF
.,.,TRBV30,TRBJ2-7,TGTGCCTGGACCTTCGCCGGGACGGGCTACGAGCAGTACTTC,CAWTFAGTGYEQYF
.,.,TRBV11-1,TRBJ1-2,TGTGCCAGCAGCGAAACAGGAGGACGGAGCTACACCTTC,CASSETGGRSYTF
.,.,TRBV14,TRBJ1-2,TGTGCCAGCAGCCAAGATGGGGCAGTGTATGGCTACACCTTC,CASSQDGAVYGYTF
many,TRBD1,TRBV11-3,TRBJ1-1,TGTGCCAGCAGCTGCCGAGACAGGGTAGGCACTGAAGCTTTCTTT,CASSCRDRVGTEAFF
.,.,TRBV12-3/TRBV12-4,TRBJ2-3,TGTGCCAGCAGCCCCTATCGGAATACGCAGTATTTT,CASSPYRNTQYF
.,.,TRBV9,TRBJ2-7,TGTGCCAGCAGCGTAGCTACAGGGCGTCCCTACGAGCAGTACTTC,CASSVATGRPYEQYF
.,.,TRBV5-1,TRBJ2-2,TGCGCCAGCAGCCCGGACACCGGGGAGCTGTTTTTT,CASSPDTGELFF
.,TRBD1,TRBV19,TRBJ1-6,TGTGCCACCAGGGGGCGAGATAATTCACCCCTCCACTTT,CATRGRDNSPLHF
.,.,TRBV6-5,TRBJ2-7,TGTGCCAGCATGGGTTTGACCCTGGGTAAACGCGAGCAGTACTTC,CASMGLTLGKREQYF
.,TRBD1,TRBV12-5,TRBJ1-3,TGTGCTAGTGTCCGGACAGGCGGCTCTGGAAACACCATATATTTT,CASVRTGGSGNTIYF
.,TRBD2,TRBV19,TRBJ2-3,TGTGCCAGCCGATCAGCGGGAGCCCCAGATACGCAGTATTTT,CASRSAGAPDTQYF
.,TRBD2,TRBV28,TRBJ2-1,TGTGCCAGCCAACCCCGGGGGGAGGATGAGCAGTTCTTC,CASQPRGEDEQFF
.,.,TRBV7-9,TRBJ1-4,TGTGCCAGCAGCTTACGGCGGCAGAATAATGAAAAACTGTTTTTT,CASSLRRQNNEKLFF
.,.,TRBV23-1,TRBJ1-1,TGCGCCAGCAGTCAATCTTGGGGGCACACTGAAGCTTTCTTT,CASSQSWGHTEAFF
.,.,TRBV15,TRBJ1-3,TGTGCCACCAGCAGAGACAGGGTTGGAAACACCATATATTTT,CATSRDRVGNTIYF
.,.,TRBV27,TRBJ1-5,TGTGCCAGCAGTTCTGGGGATAGCAATCAGCCCCAGCATTTT,CASSSGDSNQPQHF
.,TRBD2,TRBV19,TRBJ2-1,TGTGCCAGTAGTACCCCCGTAGCGGGGGGGCCCTACAATGAGCAGTTCTTC,CASSTPVAGGPYNEQFF
.,.,TRBV21-1,TRBJ1-1,TGTGCCAGCAGCAATCCGGGACAGGGGAATAGGGGCACTGAAGCTTTCTTT,CASSNPGQGNRGTEAFF
.,TRBD2,TRBV10-3,TRBJ2-1,TGTGCCATCTCAATAGCGGGAGCGAATGAGCAGTTCTTC,CAISIAGANEQFF
.,.,TRBV2,TRBJ1-6,TGTGCCAGCAGTGTCCAGGCAACATCCAATTCACCCCTCCACTTT,CASSVQATSNSPLHF
.,TRBD1,TRBV19,TRBJ2-7,TGTGCCAGTAGTATCTCGGGGGGACAGGGTTCCGAGCAGTACTTC,CASSISGGQGSEQYF
.,.,TRBV5-6,TRBJ1-4,TGTGCCAGCAGCTTAGGGTCCCTCTTTAATGAAAAACTGTTTTTT,CASSLGSLFNEKLFF
.,.,TRBV7-2,TRBJ1-5,TGTGCCAGCAGTTCCGATAGCAATCAGCCCCAGCATTTT,CASSSDSNQPQHF
.,.,TRBV5-5,TRBJ2-3,TGTGCCAGCAGCTCTTACAGGGGCGGGAGAGATACGCAGTATTTT,CASSSYRGGRDTQYF
once,.,TRBV28,TRBJ1-6,TGTGCCAGCCGCTCTTCCCGTAATTCACCCCTCCACTTT,CASRSSRNSPLHF
.,.,TRBV5-1,TRBJ1-4,TGCGCCAGCAGCCAGTCGACAGCCTCTAATGAAAAACTGTTTTTT,CASSQSTASNEKLFF
.,.,TRBV6-5,TRBJ1-2,TGTGCCAGCACCCAGCAGGGTGTTGGGGCCTATGGCTACACCTTC,CASTQQGVGAYGYTF